This TCR beta chain was sequenced in a study of CXCR3-negative and CXCR3-positive naive CD8 T cells. Whole-study findings and limits: Greater hydrophobicity was found in TRB CDR3s of CXCR3-positive naive cells than of CXCR3-negative naive cells.

This CDR3 region has 15 residues. Germline lookup yields CDR1 MNHEY and CDR2 SVGEGT. As regards this clonotype: The target antigen is unknown.

UMI-labeled TRB cDNA libraries were prepared by 5' RACE. TCRdb re-called the 5' RACE reads and catalogs CDR3 proteins one per entry, DNA excluded. Here the sample table reports around 150,000 distinct CDR3 sequences. The sequence came from a human donor in good health. Some clones in this sample may be carry-over from other donors' samples. The sample consisted of naive CXCR3+ CD8+ T cells from blood. Specified subset: CD45RO-CCR7+CD27+CD95- naive CD8+ T cells expressing CXCR3 (TNR3+). The V gene is TRBV6-2 or TRBV6-3, the J gene TRBJ2-2; TCRdb returns TRBD2, unconfirmable since there is no DNA. The CDR3 sequence: CASSITSGDTGELFF.